What follows is one TCR beta chain and its context. The J segment lost 12 bases and the V segment lost 4 bases, leaving 14 bases of the junction unmatched. CDR1 and CDR2 (germline): SGHNT, YYREEE (reference sequence). This CDR3 comprises 14 residues. The sample originates from a study of blood T cell repertoires in COVID-19. As for the study in general: Samples of COVID-19 (acute and convalescent) were obtained from the United States, Italy and Spain. PBMCs, B-cell-depleted T cells, or T cells provided the cDNA or gDNA that made up the material.

Patients in Seattle were enrolled during active infection, then followed longitudinally. TCRdb's table, derived via immunoSEQ multiplex PCR, lists solely in-frame clones and lacks some. The sample lists over 150,000 clones, about 87% occurring once. The sample was peripheral blood. This sequence was found in a woman in her seventies with COVID-19, enrolled during active disease. The rearrangement links TRBV5-4 to TRBJ2-3, with TRBD2 matching over 7 bases. The CDR3 DNA sequence: TGTGCCAGCAGCAACCAACCTCGGAGACTAGCTCAGTATTTT. This gives the protein CASSNQPRRLAQYF.